Listed below are T cell receptor beta chains from one sample, sequenced in a study of T cell clones after liver transplantation. The protocol was immunoSEQ multiplex PCR, while the TCRdb copy is restricted to in-frame clones and leaves out a portion. The data show roughly 65,000 clones, with 80% to 95% seen just once and 0.8% to 1% held by the top ten. The sample here was CD4+ T cells from blood, taken approximately 26 months after liver transplant. The source is a human patient who received a liver transplant. Some T cells may trace back to the graft donor. Both conserved end residues are part of each CDR3. Each record gives: D gene, J gene, CDR3 length, clone size, V gene, CDR3 protein, CDR3 DNA. A D gene is named only where the DNA matches it firmly. Expanded clones get a size class; other rows say once, few or many, or leave the size out.

>TRBD2|TRBJ2-1|15|once|TRBV6-1
CASSGTGRLGDEQFF
TGTGCCAGCAGCGGGACCGGGAGGCTGGGCGATGAGCAGTTCTTC
>-|TRBJ1-2|14|-|TRBV19
CASSIDTGDYGYTF
TGTGCCAGTAGTATTGATACAGGAGACTATGGCTACACCTTC
>-|TRBJ2-4|14|-|TRBV4-2
CASSLRQGGDIQYF
TGTGCCAGCAGCTTGCGACAGGGAGGAGACATTCAGTACTTC
>TRBD1|TRBJ1-5|15|-|TRBV29-1
CSVEDLGQGDQPQHF
TGCAGCGTTGAAGATCTGGGACAGGGGGATCAGCCCCAGCATTTT
>TRBD1|TRBJ2-5|13|-|TRBV29-1
CSTRQGAGETQYF
TGCAGCACGCGACAGGGGGCGGGGGAGACCCAGTACTTC
>-|TRBJ2-5|15|-|TRBV4-2
CASSQPGLLRETQYF
TGTGCCAGCAGCCAACCGGGACTCCTGCGGGAGACCCAGTACTTC
>TRBD1|TRBJ2-1|15|-|TRBV18
CASSIISLRGHEQFF
TGTGCCAGCTCAATCATATCACTTAGGGGGCATGAGCAGTTCTTC
>TRBD2|TRBJ2-3|17|-|TRBV11-3
CASSLGLASGVADTQYF
TGTGCCAGCAGCTTGGGACTAGCGAGCGGAGTTGCAGATACGCAGTATTTT
>-|TRBJ1-2|13|-|TRBV7-9
CASSVSAGSGYTF
TGTGCCAGCAGCGTGAGCGCGGGGAGTGGCTACACCTTC
>-|TRBJ1-5|14|-|TRBV5-4
CASSLGGVDQPQHF
TGTGCCAGCAGCTTGGGAGGGGTTGATCAGCCCCAGCATTTT